The rows below give T cell receptor beta chains drawn from one sample of a study of T cells in Graves' hyperthyroidism and ophthalmopathy. Via MiXCR, TCRdb re-called the multiplex PCR reads, giving one row per CDR3 protein. The sample records a few hundred thousand distinct CDR3 sequences, about 15% being singletons. The specimen was blood. These receptors were obtained from a woman aged 25 to 39 with Graves' hyperthyroidism. The CDR3 runs from the conserved cysteine through the conserved F or W. Fields, in order: J gene, D gene, clone size, V gene, CDR3 DNA, CDR3 protein. D genes are given only for firm matches. Clone size, where shown, is once, few, many, or a class for clones that have expanded.

J gene: TRBJ2-4; D gene: .; clone size: many; V gene: TRBV27; CDR3 DNA: TGTGCCAGCAGTTCTCCGGGACCGCTAGCCAAAAACATTCAGTACTTC; CDR3 protein: CASSSPGPLAKNIQYF
J gene: TRBJ2-5; D gene: .; clone size: .; V gene: TRBV28; CDR3 DNA: TGTGCCAGCAGTTCCCCTACGGGGACCCAGTACTTC; CDR3 protein: CASSSPTGTQYF
J gene: TRBJ1-2; D gene: TRBD1; clone size: few; V gene: TRBV7-7; CDR3 DNA: TGTACAAAGAAACTGGACAGGGAGCCAGGGGGCTATGGCTACACCTTC; CDR3 protein: CTKKLDREPGGYGYTF
J gene: TRBJ2-1; D gene: .; clone size: few; V gene: TRBV15; CDR3 DNA: TGTGCCACCAGCAGTCAAGGTGGAAGCTCCTACAATGAGCAGTTCTTC; CDR3 protein: CATSSQGGSSYNEQFF
J gene: TRBJ1-3; D gene: .; clone size: few; V gene: TRBV18; CDR3 DNA: TGTGCCAGCTCACCAGTTCTTACAGGGCTAAGCTCTGGAAACACCATATATTTT; CDR3 protein: CASSPVLTGLSSGNTIYF
J gene: TRBJ1-3; D gene: .; clone size: .; V gene: TRBV6-1; CDR3 DNA: TGTGCCAGCTGGGCTCGAAACACCATATATTTT; CDR3 protein: CASWARNTIYF
J gene: TRBJ2-1; D gene: .; clone size: many; V gene: TRBV20-1; CDR3 DNA: TGCAGTGCTAGAGATGGACGTTACAAGCGGAGGAGCTCCTACAATGAGCAGTTCTTC; CDR3 protein: CSARDGRYKRRSSYNEQFF
J gene: TRBJ2-1; D gene: .; clone size: few; V gene: TRBV29-1; CDR3 DNA: TGCAGCGTGGGGCCGGCTAGCGCCTATGAGCAGTTCTTC; CDR3 protein: CSVGPASAYEQFF
J gene: TRBJ2-7; D gene: .; clone size: .; V gene: TRBV30; CDR3 DNA: TGTGCCTGGAGTTTCATCACCCACGAGCAGTACTTC; CDR3 protein: CAWSFITHEQYF
J gene: TRBJ1-2; D gene: .; clone size: .; V gene: TRBV20-1; CDR3 DNA: TGCAGTGCTAGAAAAAAGGCGCTTAACTATGGCTACACCTTC; CDR3 protein: CSARKKALNYGYTF
J gene: TRBJ2-2; D gene: .; clone size: .; V gene: TRBV5-1; CDR3 DNA: TGCGCCAGCAGCCCAGGGGCTAGCGGCTTCGCCCGGGAGCTGTTTTTT; CDR3 protein: CASSPGASGFARELFF
J gene: TRBJ2-7; D gene: .; clone size: few; V gene: TRBV12-3/TRBV12-4; CDR3 DNA: TGTGCCAGCCTCCGTGGACCTACCTACGAGCAGTACTTC; CDR3 protein: CASLRGPTYEQYF
J gene: TRBJ1-5; D gene: TRBD1; clone size: many; V gene: TRBV18; CDR3 DNA: TGTGCCAGCTCTCCGACAGGGTCTAGCAATCAGCCCCAGCATTTT; CDR3 protein: CASSPTGSSNQPQHF
J gene: TRBJ2-3; D gene: .; clone size: .; V gene: TRBV28; CDR3 DNA: TGTGCCAGCGGAATGGGAGGTACGCAGTATTTT; CDR3 protein: CASGMGGTQYF
J gene: TRBJ2-1; D gene: .; clone size: many; V gene: TRBV27; CDR3 DNA: TGTGCCAGCAGTCCCCCTGCTAGAGTGGATGAGCAGTTCTTC; CDR3 protein: CASSPPARVDEQFF
J gene: TRBJ1-2; D gene: .; clone size: many; V gene: TRBV7-8; CDR3 DNA: TGTGCCAGCAGCTCCAGCCCGGAGTCAGCTCCCTATGGCTACACCTTC; CDR3 protein: CASSSSPESAPYGYTF
J gene: TRBJ2-5; D gene: .; clone size: few; V gene: TRBV4-1; CDR3 DNA: TGCGCCAGCAGCCAAGTATTGATAGAGACCCAGTACTTC; CDR3 protein: CASSQVLIETQYF
J gene: TRBJ1-1; D gene: .; clone size: few; V gene: TRBV7-6; CDR3 DNA: TGTGCCAGCAGTAAACAGGAGAACACTGAAGCTTTCTTT; CDR3 protein: CASSKQENTEAFF
J gene: TRBJ2-3; D gene: TRBD2; clone size: few; V gene: TRBV6-1; CDR3 DNA: TGTGCCACCTCCCGGGGGGGCAAGAGCACAGATACGCAGTATTTT; CDR3 protein: CATSRGGKSTDTQYF
J gene: TRBJ2-3; D gene: .; clone size: few; V gene: TRBV6-1; CDR3 DNA: TGTGCCAGCAGTGTCGCGGGCACAGATACGCAGTATTTT; CDR3 protein: CASSVAGTDTQYF
J gene: TRBJ2-7; D gene: TRBD1; clone size: few; V gene: TRBV10-3; CDR3 DNA: TGTGCCATCAGCCAATTGGGACAGGGAGTCCCCTACGAGCAGTACTTC; CDR3 protein: CAISQLGQGVPYEQYF
J gene: TRBJ2-5; D gene: .; clone size: many; V gene: TRBV10-3; CDR3 DNA: TGTGCCATCAGGACGACAGGAGTGCAAGAGACCCAGTACTTC; CDR3 protein: CAIRTTGVQETQYF
J gene: TRBJ1-1; D gene: TRBD1; clone size: many; V gene: TRBV30; CDR3 DNA: TGTGCCTGGAGTGGGGACAGGGGGCGCCAGGTGGACACTGAAGCTTTCTTT; CDR3 protein: CAWSGDRGRQVDTEAFF
J gene: TRBJ1-5; D gene: .; clone size: .; V gene: TRBV20-1; CDR3 DNA: TGCAGTGCTGGCTTGGGGGGCACCCAGCATTTT; CDR3 protein: CSAGLGGTQHF
J gene: TRBJ1-1; D gene: .; clone size: few; V gene: TRBV19; CDR3 DNA: TGTGCCAGTAGTATGGCAGGGGCAACTGAAGCTTTCTTT; CDR3 protein: CASSMAGATEAFF
J gene: TRBJ2-5; D gene: TRBD2; clone size: .; V gene: TRBV5-1; CDR3 DNA: TGCGCCAGCAGCGAAACGACTAGCGGGAGATCGGGTCAAGAGACCCAGTACTTC; CDR3 protein: CASSETTSGRSGQETQYF
J gene: TRBJ2-7; D gene: TRBD1; clone size: many; V gene: TRBV18; CDR3 DNA: TGTGCCAGCTCACCCGGGACAGCCTCATATTACGAGCAGTACTTC; CDR3 protein: CASSPGTASYYEQYF
J gene: TRBJ2-3; D gene: .; clone size: many; V gene: TRBV30; CDR3 DNA: TGTGCCTGGAGTGTGAGCAACACAGATACGCAGTATTTT; CDR3 protein: CAWSVSNTDTQYF
J gene: TRBJ2-2; D gene: .; clone size: many; V gene: TRBV7-8; CDR3 DNA: TGTGCCAGCAGCACGTCCACCGGGGAGCTGTTTTTT; CDR3 protein: CASSTSTGELFF
J gene: TRBJ2-1; D gene: .; clone size: .; V gene: TRBV10-3; CDR3 DNA: TGTGCCATCAGTGAGCCGGACATGGAAGAGCAGTTCTTC; CDR3 protein: CAISEPDMEEQFF
J gene: TRBJ2-6; D gene: TRBD1; clone size: few; V gene: TRBV11-2; CDR3 DNA: TGTGCCAGCAGCTGGGGACAGGGCCGTTCCTCTGGGGCCAACGTCCTGACTTTC; CDR3 protein: CASSWGQGRSSGANVLTF
J gene: TRBJ2-7; D gene: .; clone size: .; V gene: TRBV9; CDR3 DNA: TGTGCCAGCAGCGTAGGTGGGAGGACCGCCTACGAGCAGTACTTC; CDR3 protein: CASSVGGRTAYEQYF
J gene: TRBJ1-1; D gene: .; clone size: .; V gene: TRBV27; CDR3 DNA: TGTGCCAGCAGTTCCCAACAGAGCATGGCTGAAGCTCTCTTT; CDR3 protein: CASSSQQSMAEALF
J gene: TRBJ2-3; D gene: .; clone size: few; V gene: TRBV27; CDR3 DNA: TGTGCCAGCAGTGGACAGTTTTTCGGAGATACGCAGTATTTT; CDR3 protein: CASSGQFFGDTQYF
J gene: TRBJ2-7; D gene: TRBD2; clone size: many; V gene: TRBV20-1; CDR3 DNA: TGCAGTGCTAGACTAGCGGGAGGACTACCGAGCTCCTACGAGCAGTACTTC; CDR3 protein: CSARLAGGLPSSYEQYF
J gene: TRBJ2-2; D gene: TRBD2; clone size: few; V gene: TRBV7-6; CDR3 DNA: TGTGCCAGCAGCTCGTCGGGGGGGGTTAACACCGGGGAGCTGTTTTTT; CDR3 protein: CASSSSGGVNTGELFF
J gene: TRBJ2-6; D gene: .; clone size: .; V gene: TRBV29-1; CDR3 DNA: TGCAGCGTTGAAATCCCACAGGTCTCTGGGGCCAACGTCCTGACTTTC; CDR3 protein: CSVEIPQVSGANVLTF
J gene: TRBJ2-1; D gene: .; clone size: many; V gene: TRBV30; CDR3 DNA: TGTGCCTGGGGACGGATCTACAATGAGCAGTTCTTC; CDR3 protein: CAWGRIYNEQFF
J gene: TRBJ2-5; D gene: TRBD2; clone size: .; V gene: TRBV12-3/TRBV12-4; CDR3 DNA: TGTGCCGGCAGCTTTTATAGCGGGGAGACCCAGTACTTC; CDR3 protein: CAGSFYSGETQYF
J gene: TRBJ2-5; D gene: .; clone size: few; V gene: TRBV29-1; CDR3 DNA: TGCAGCGCCCGCCCCGCTAGCTTGGAGACCCAGTACTTC; CDR3 protein: CSARPASLETQYF
J gene: TRBJ2-3; D gene: .; clone size: many; V gene: TRBV11-2; CDR3 DNA: TGTGCCAGCAGCTTAGATGGCCGTACTACGCAGTATTTT; CDR3 protein: CASSLDGRTTQYF
J gene: TRBJ2-3; D gene: .; clone size: many; V gene: TRBV7-7; CDR3 DNA: TGTGCTAGCAGCCTACAAGCAGGACAACGCACAGATACGCAGTATTTT; CDR3 protein: CASSLQAGQRTDTQYF
J gene: TRBJ1-2; D gene: .; clone size: few; V gene: TRBV5-4; CDR3 DNA: TGTGCCAGCAGCTTTTTTCGCCATAACTATGGCTACACCTTC; CDR3 protein: CASSFFRHNYGYTF
J gene: TRBJ2-2; D gene: .; clone size: few; V gene: TRBV9; CDR3 DNA: TGTGCCAGCCACCCGGGACTCAACACCGGGGAGCTGTTTTTT; CDR3 protein: CASHPGLNTGELFF
J gene: TRBJ2-5; D gene: TRBD2; clone size: .; V gene: TRBV15; CDR3 DNA: TGTGCCACCAGCAGTAGACGGGGACTAGAAGAGACCCAGTACTTC; CDR3 protein: CATSSRRGLEETQYF
J gene: TRBJ1-5; D gene: .; clone size: many; V gene: TRBV2; CDR3 DNA: TGTGCCAGCACCTGGCGGGGGGGCAATCAGCCCCAGCATTTT; CDR3 protein: CASTWRGGNQPQHF